This is a list of T cell receptor beta chains from one sample in a study of T cell responses to AZD1222 COVID-19 vaccine. The protocol was immunoSEQ multiplex PCR, while the TCRdb copy is restricted to in-frame clones and leaves out a portion. The sample lists approximately 100,000 clones; around 86% were seen once. Sample: peripheral blood, taken 28 days after the second dose of the MenACWY control vaccine. The receptors derive from an adult who received the MenACWY meningococcal vaccine as a control. The CDR3 runs from the conserved cysteine through the conserved F or W. Fields, in order: clone size, D gene, J gene, V gene, CDR3 DNA, CDR3 protein. A D gene is named only where the DNA matches it firmly. The listing skips clone size in some rows; elsewhere it reads once, few, many or a size class.

-	TRBD1	TRBJ1-1	TRBV11-3	TGTGCCAGCAGCGCCGACAGGGTGGACACTGAAGCTTTCTTT	CASSADRVDTEAFF
-	TRBD2	TRBJ2-1	TRBV24-1	TGTGCCACCAGTGGGAGCGGGGTCCCAAGGCTTAACTACAATGAGCAGTTCTTC	CATSGSGVPRLNYNEQFF
-	-	TRBJ2-3	TRBV11-2	TGTGCCAGCAGCTTAGGGGCAGGGGCGAGCACAGATACGCAGTATTTT	CASSLGAGASTDTQYF
-	-	TRBJ1-6	TRBV18	TGTGCCAGCTCACCGAGACAGGAACATAATTCACCCCTCCACTTT	CASSPRQEHNSPLHF
-	-	TRBJ2-5	TRBV21-1	TGTGCCAGCAGCAAAAAGCGGACAGGGGGCGTGGAGACCCAGTACTTC	CASSKKRTGGVETQYF
-	-	TRBJ1-5	TRBV5-1	TGCGCCAGCAGCTTTAGCGGGGCTAGCAATCAGCCCCAGCATTTT	CASSFSGASNQPQHF
few	-	TRBJ1-5	TRBV10-3	TGTGCCATCGGAACACACCTCTGGGATCAGCCCCAGCATTTT	CAIGTHLWDQPQHF
-	TRBD1	TRBJ2-2	TRBV19	TGTGCCAGTAAATCGGACAGGGTCGGCACCGGGGAGCTGTTTTTT	CASKSDRVGTGELFF
few	TRBD1	TRBJ1-2	TRBV4-2	TGTGCCAGCAGCCAGGGGACAGGGAGAGGCTACACCTTC	CASSQGTGRGYTF
-	-	TRBJ1-1	TRBV4-3	TGCGCCAGCAGCCGCCAAGTTAGGAACAGTGAAGCTTTCTTT	CASSRQVRNSEAFF
-	-	TRBJ2-5	TRBV28	TGTGCCAGCAGTCGTGGGGGGGCGGAGGAGACCCAGTACTTC	CASSRGGAEETQYF
-	TRBD1	TRBJ2-7	TRBV4-3	TGCGCCAGCAGCCAAGACACCGGGACAGGGGTCGCTTACGAGCAGTACTTC	CASSQDTGTGVAYEQYF
-	-	TRBJ2-5	TRBV5-4	TGTGCCAGCAGCTTCGGACTAAAAGAGACCCAGTACTTC	CASSFGLKETQYF
-	-	TRBJ2-5	TRBV7-9	TGTGCCAGCAGCCCCGGAGGGGCTTGGGAGACCCAGTACTTC	CASSPGGAWETQYF
-	TRBD1	TRBJ1-2	TRBV6-2/TRBV6-3	TGTGCCAGCAGCCGACCCGTCAGGGGGAATGGCTACACCTTC	CASSRPVRGNGYTF
-	-	TRBJ1-2	TRBV6-6	TGTGCCAGCAGTCACGACAGGAGTGATGGCTACACCTTC	CASSHDRSDGYTF
-	TRBD1	TRBJ1-5	TRBV7-2	TGTGCCAGCAGCCGGGACAGGGGCGGGAATCAGCCCCAGCATTTT	CASSRDRGGNQPQHF
-	TRBD2	TRBJ2-7	TRBV3-1/TRBV3-2	TGTGCCAGCAGCCAAGGCGGCGGGGGGGCCCCCGAGCAGTACTTC	CASSQGGGGAPEQYF
-	TRBD1	TRBJ2-1	TRBV5-8	TGTGCCAGCAGCTTGCAGGGACAGTCGTACAATGAGCAGTTCTTC	CASSLQGQSYNEQFF
-	TRBD1	TRBJ1-3	TRBV28	TGTGCCGGTCAGGGGGGTGGGACAGCTGGAAACACCATATATTTT	CAGQGGGTAGNTIYF
-	-	TRBJ2-1	TRBV7-3	TGTGCCAGCAGCTTGAGGGTCGGGATTAGCCTAAATGAGCAGTTCTTC	CASSLRVGISLNEQFF
-	TRBD1	TRBJ2-7	TRBV5-1	TGCGCCAGCAGCAAGGACAGGGGGCCGTCCTACGAGCAGTACTTC	CASSKDRGPSYEQYF
-	-	TRBJ1-1	TRBV3-1/TRBV3-2	TGTGCCAGCAGCCAAGGATGGGGGGAGGAAGCTTTCTTT	CASSQGWGEEAFF
-	-	TRBJ1-3	TRBV19	TGTGCCAGTAGTAGGGCGAACTCTGGAAACACCATATATTTT	CASSRANSGNTIYF
-	TRBD2	TRBJ2-3	TRBV7-2	TGTGCCAGCATCCGACCGGGGGGTTCCCGAGATACGCAGTATTTT	CASIRPGGSRDTQYF
once	TRBD1	TRBJ2-2	TRBV11-3	TGTGCCAGCAGCTCTAGGGACAGTTCCACCGGGGAGCTGTTTTTT	CASSSRDSSTGELFF
-	TRBD1	TRBJ1-3	TRBV28	TGTGCCAGCATCCCCTCAGGGCCGGGATTCCACCGGGACAGCCGCTCTGGAAACACCATATATTTT	CASIPSGPGFHRDSRSGNTIYF
-	-	TRBJ1-2	TRBV6-1	TGTGCCAGCAGTGAGTCCTTCGTGGAGGGCTACACCTTC	CASSESFVEGYTF
-	-	TRBJ1-1	TRBV19	TGTGCCAGTAGTGGGACATATAGGGGCGACACTGAAGCTTTCTTT	CASSGTYRGDTEAFF
-	-	TRBJ2-7	TRBV7-3	TGTGCCAGCAGCTTAACCGGGACCCCGGTCGGTTCCGAGCAGTACTTC	CASSLTGTPVGSEQYF
-	TRBD1	TRBJ1-6	TRBV5-4	TGTGCCAGCAGCGGCCGGGACAGCAACAATTCACCCCTCCACTTT	CASSGRDSNNSPLHF
-	-	TRBJ1-5	TRBV6-2/TRBV6-3	TGTGCCAGCAGTTACTCAGGGGTTCTGCAGCCCCAGCATTTT	CASSYSGVLQPQHF
-	-	TRBJ1-4	TRBV9	TGTGCCAGCAGCGTAGGTCCCGCAGAAAAACTGTTTTTT	CASSVGPAEKLFF
-	-	TRBJ1-2	TRBV20-1	TGCAGTGCTAGTCCTGGGCGAGCCTATGGCTACACCTTC	CSASPGRAYGYTF
few	TRBD2	TRBJ2-3	TRBV7-2	TGTGCCAGCAGCCCCGTAGCGGGGGCCCGGGCAGATACGCAGTATTTT	CASSPVAGARADTQYF
-	-	TRBJ1-2	TRBV19	TGTGCCAGCCGGACAGTTTTCGGCTACACCTTC	CASRTVFGYTF
-	TRBD1	TRBJ2-7	TRBV10-3	TGTGCCGCCAGGCCGGGACAGGGGGCGTCCGAGCAGTACTTC	CAARPGQGASEQYF
-	-	TRBJ2-5	TRBV25-1	TGTGCCAGCAGTATACTGGGAGAGACCCAGTACTTC	CASSILGETQYF
-	TRBD1	TRBJ1-1	TRBV19	TGTGCCAGTAGCACAGGGGCCTCGGGGACTGAAGCTTTCTTT	CASSTGASGTEAFF
-	TRBD1	TRBJ1-1	TRBV5-1	TGCGCCAGCAGCTTGGGACAGGGGCACACTGAAGCTTTCTTT	CASSLGQGHTEAFF
-	TRBD1	TRBJ2-7	TRBV28	TGTGCCAGCAGGATCCGACAGGGGGCCGGTGGTTACGAGCAGTACTTC	CASRIRQGAGGYEQYF
-	-	TRBJ1-2	TRBV19	TGTGCCAGTAGACTGGACGCCGCGCCTAACTATGGCTACACCTTC	CASRLDAAPNYGYTF
-	TRBD1	TRBJ1-1	TRBV4-1	TGCGCCAGCGTAAGCACAGGGGATGGGGACACTGAAGCTTTCTTT	CASVSTGDGDTEAFF
-	-	TRBJ1-4	TRBV7-8	TGTGCCAGCAGCTTTGGAGGGGAAAAACTGTTTTTT	CASSFGGEKLFF
-	-	TRBJ1-2	TRBV7-9	TGTGCCAGCAGCTCAACTAACTATGGCTACACCTTC	CASSSTNYGYTF
-	-	TRBJ2-1	TRBV3-1/TRBV3-2	TGTGCCAGCAGCCCTTCGAGCTACAATGAGCAGTTCTTC	CASSPSSYNEQFF
-	-	TRBJ2-2	TRBV2	TGTGCCAGCAGGTTCGGCGGTAGCACCGGGGAGCTGTTTTTT	CASRFGGSTGELFF
-	TRBD1	TRBJ2-2	TRBV28	TGTGCCAGCAGTGAGGGGGGACAGGGGCCCACCGGGGAGCTGTTTTTT	CASSEGGQGPTGELFF
-	-	TRBJ1-5	TRBV18	TGTGCCAGCTCACCCCAGGGTCGCAATCAGCCCCAGCATTTT	CASSPQGRNQPQHF
-	TRBD1	TRBJ1-5	TRBV2	TGTGCCGGATCTTCAGGGGGCACGGGCAATCAGCCCCAGCATTTT	CAGSSGGTGNQPQHF
-	-	TRBJ2-6	TRBV12-3/TRBV12-4	TGTGCCAGCAGTCAAAGGGAGGTCCTGACTTTC	CASSQREVLTF
-	-	TRBJ1-1	TRBV29-1	TGCAGCGCCCGGGGAGGGGGAGAGGCTGAAGCTTTCTTT	CSARGGGEAEAFF
-	-	TRBJ2-7	TRBV2	TGTGCCAGCACAAAAGTGGGAACTGAGCAGTACTTC	CASTKVGTEQYF
-	-	TRBJ2-7	TRBV6-1	TGTGCCAGCAGTGAAGCGCGACAGGGGACTAGCGAGCAGTACTTC	CASSEARQGTSEQYF
-	-	TRBJ2-2	TRBV7-9	TGTGCCAGCAGCTTATCGATGCCCGGGGAGCTGTTTTTT	CASSLSMPGELFF
-	-	TRBJ2-7	TRBV12-3/TRBV12-4	TGTGCCAGCAGTTTCCCCGGGGCCTACGAGCAGTACTTC	CASSFPGAYEQYF
-	-	TRBJ1-2	TRBV9	TGTGCCAGCAGCGTATCACCCAACGGCGGCTACACCTTC	CASSVSPNGGYTF